This T cell receptor (beta chain) is drawn from a study of blood T cell repertoires in COVID-19. Study-level background: Researchers got acute and convalescent COVID-19 samples from the United States, Italy and Spain. Sources were T cells, B-cell-depleted T cells, or PBMCs; the material itself was cDNA or gDNA.

CDR3 size: 14 residues. Germline assignment: CDR1 SNHLY and CDR2 FYNNEI. The ends were cut back, 5 bases at V and 0 bases at J, with 8 bases in the middle. Per the original methods: Amplifying reference gene primers gave estimates of nucleated cell counts. The method was immunoSEQ multiplex PCR; TCRdb's version includes in-frame clones alone and lacks a portion of them. D and trimming come from the DNA, and the V and J calls and clone size come from that table. The sample includes 55,000 to 80,000 clones, 74% of them seen just once. The chain is built from TRBV2 and TRBJ1-5, with no clear D. The source of this sequence is a woman over 75 with acute or convalescent COVID-19. Sequenced: peripheral blood. The CDR3, as DNA: TGTGCCAGCAGTCCCGTAGATAGCAATCAGCCCCAGCATTTT. This sequence encodes CASSPVDSNQPQHF.